A selection of T cell receptor beta chains follows, all from one sample in a study of blood T cell repertoires in COVID-19. Libraries were prepared by immunoSEQ multiplex PCR; TCRdb keeps only in-frame clonotypes and omits some of them. This table has more than 85,000 clones, roughly 90% appearing once. Material for sequencing was peripheral blood. The receptors were gathered from a woman over 75 with acute or convalescent COVID-19. Both conserved end residues are part of each CDR3. Fields, in order: CDR3 DNA, CDR3 protein, J gene, D gene, V gene, clone size. D genes are given only for firm matches. Clone size, where shown, is once, few, many, or a class for clones that have expanded.

CDR3 DNA: TGCGCCAGCAGCTTAGGTACAGGGGGCCTTTATACTGAAGCTTTCTTT; CDR3 protein: CASSLGTGGLYTEAFF; J gene: TRBJ1-1; D gene: TRBD1; V gene: TRBV5-1; clone size: -
CDR3 DNA: TGTGCCAGCTCAGACATGGGGGGCTATGGCTACACCTTC; CDR3 protein: CASSDMGGYGYTF; J gene: TRBJ1-2; D gene: -; V gene: TRBV18; clone size: -
CDR3 DNA: TGTGCCATCAGTGGGATTGGGACAGGGGTCTACGAGCAGTACTTC; CDR3 protein: CAISGIGTGVYEQYF; J gene: TRBJ2-7; D gene: TRBD1; V gene: TRBV10-3; clone size: -
CDR3 DNA: TGTGCCATCAGTGCGCAGGGGTTACCTGAAGCTTTCTTT; CDR3 protein: CAISAQGLPEAFF; J gene: TRBJ1-1; D gene: -; V gene: TRBV10-3; clone size: -
CDR3 DNA: TGTGCCACCAGCCCTTCTGACATTCCCGGGGAGCTGTTTTTT; CDR3 protein: CATSPSDIPGELFF; J gene: TRBJ2-2; D gene: -; V gene: TRBV24-1; clone size: -
CDR3 DNA: TGCGCCAGCAGCTCGGGACAGGGGATTAGGGAGACCCAGTACTTC; CDR3 protein: CASSSGQGIRETQYF; J gene: TRBJ2-5; D gene: TRBD1; V gene: TRBV5-1; clone size: -
CDR3 DNA: TGTGCCAGCAGCCCTCGGGGTCGCCCCCACGGCGCTTTCTTT; CDR3 protein: CASSPRGRPHGAFF; J gene: TRBJ1-1; D gene: -; V gene: TRBV21-1; clone size: once
CDR3 DNA: TGTGCCAGCAGCGCTAGCGGGAGGGCCGAGGAGCAGTACTTC; CDR3 protein: CASSASGRAEEQYF; J gene: TRBJ2-7; D gene: TRBD2; V gene: TRBV9; clone size: -
CDR3 DNA: TGTGCCATCAGTGACTCGACAGGGGTTAGCAATCAGCCCCAGCATTTT; CDR3 protein: CAISDSTGVSNQPQHF; J gene: TRBJ1-5; D gene: TRBD1; V gene: TRBV10-3; clone size: -
CDR3 DNA: TGTGCCAGCAGCTATATTCCAGGGTCCGGGGCCAACGTCCTGACTTTC; CDR3 protein: CASSYIPGSGANVLTF; J gene: TRBJ2-6; D gene: -; V gene: TRBV28; clone size: -
CDR3 DNA: TGTGCCACGGGACACCGGTCTGGTGAGACCCAGTACTTC; CDR3 protein: CATGHRSGETQYF; J gene: TRBJ2-5; D gene: -; V gene: TRBV24-1; clone size: -
CDR3 DNA: TGTGCCAGCAGCCAAGATCTGGAGGGGGAAGCTTTCTTT; CDR3 protein: CASSQDLEGEAFF; J gene: TRBJ1-1; D gene: -; V gene: TRBV14; clone size: -
CDR3 DNA: TGTGCCTCAGGACAGGCGAAGGAAAAACTGTTTTTT; CDR3 protein: CASGQAKEKLFF; J gene: TRBJ1-4; D gene: TRBD1; V gene: TRBV30; clone size: -
CDR3 DNA: TGTGCCAGCAACACCCAGGGGCCTCAAGAGACCCAGTACTTC; CDR3 protein: CASNTQGPQETQYF; J gene: TRBJ2-5; D gene: -; V gene: TRBV2; clone size: -
CDR3 DNA: TGTGCCAGCAGCTTAATCCCCCGAGTGGCAGGGATGAACACTGAAGCTTTCTTT; CDR3 protein: CASSLIPRVAGMNTEAFF; J gene: TRBJ1-1; D gene: -; V gene: TRBV11-2; clone size: -
CDR3 DNA: TGCAGTGCTAGAGCGGACAGGGGTACTTTCTTT; CDR3 protein: CSARADRGTFF; J gene: TRBJ1-1; D gene: TRBD1; V gene: TRBV20-1; clone size: -
CDR3 DNA: TGCGCCAGCAGCCAAGATCTCGGGGGAGTGATAGACGGCTACACCTTC; CDR3 protein: CASSQDLGGVIDGYTF; J gene: TRBJ1-2; D gene: -; V gene: TRBV4-3; clone size: -
CDR3 DNA: TGCGCCAGCAGCTTGTTGGGGACAGGGCACAACAATGAGCAGTTCTTC; CDR3 protein: CASSLLGTGHNNEQFF; J gene: TRBJ2-1; D gene: TRBD1; V gene: TRBV5-1; clone size: -
CDR3 DNA: TGTGCCAGCAGCTTCTTCTGCCTCCACGGGATTACCTACGAGCAGTACTTC; CDR3 protein: CASSFFCLHGITYEQYF; J gene: TRBJ2-7; D gene: -; V gene: TRBV7-6; clone size: once
CDR3 DNA: TGTGCCAGCAGCGTAGCTACTAGCCACAATGAGCAGTTCTTC; CDR3 protein: CASSVATSHNEQFF; J gene: TRBJ2-1; D gene: -; V gene: TRBV9; clone size: -
CDR3 DNA: TGTGCCAGCAGTCGGGGAGCGGCACTTGGTGAGAAGCAGTACTTC; CDR3 protein: CASSRGAALGEKQYF; J gene: TRBJ2-7; D gene: -; V gene: TRBV6-2/TRBV6-3; clone size: few
CDR3 DNA: TGCGCCAGCAGCGGACCGGGACAGGGGAGCGAGCAGTACTTC; CDR3 protein: CASSGPGQGSEQYF; J gene: TRBJ2-7; D gene: TRBD1; V gene: TRBV5-1; clone size: once
CDR3 DNA: TGTGCCAGCAGTTACAGTGAGTCACCCCTCCACTTT; CDR3 protein: CASSYSESPLHF; J gene: TRBJ1-6; D gene: -; V gene: TRBV6-6; clone size: -
CDR3 DNA: TGTGCCACCAGCGCAGGGTATTCTAATGAAAAACTGTTTTTT; CDR3 protein: CATSAGYSNEKLFF; J gene: TRBJ1-4; D gene: -; V gene: TRBV15; clone size: -
CDR3 DNA: TGTGCCAGCTCACGAGAGACAGCGCTCACACCCCTCCACTTT; CDR3 protein: CASSRETALTPLHF; J gene: TRBJ1-6; D gene: -; V gene: TRBV18; clone size: -
CDR3 DNA: TGTGCTAGCAGCTTAGCGGGGCCCCGAACCGGGGAGCTGTTTTTT; CDR3 protein: CASSLAGPRTGELFF; J gene: TRBJ2-2; D gene: TRBD2; V gene: TRBV7-7; clone size: -
CDR3 DNA: TGCAGCGTTGAAGATAACGAAGCGGAATCTTACAATGAGCAGTTCTTC; CDR3 protein: CSVEDNEAESYNEQFF; J gene: TRBJ2-1; D gene: -; V gene: TRBV29-1; clone size: -
CDR3 DNA: TGTGCCAGCAGTCCTCCGGGACAGCCCATGAACACTGAAGCTTTCTTT; CDR3 protein: CASSPPGQPMNTEAFF; J gene: TRBJ1-1; D gene: TRBD1; V gene: TRBV28; clone size: -
CDR3 DNA: TGTGCCAGCTCACCACAAATAGCGGGGGGGCATGAGCAGTTCTTC; CDR3 protein: CASSPQIAGGHEQFF; J gene: TRBJ2-1; D gene: TRBD2; V gene: TRBV18; clone size: -
CDR3 DNA: TGCAGCGGGGAGACGAGTCTGAACACTGAAGCTTTCTTT; CDR3 protein: CSGETSLNTEAFF; J gene: TRBJ1-1; D gene: -; V gene: TRBV29-1; clone size: -
CDR3 DNA: TGTGCCAGCAGTCCGTGGGACAGATCGAACACTGAAGCTTTCTTT; CDR3 protein: CASSPWDRSNTEAFF; J gene: TRBJ1-1; D gene: TRBD1; V gene: TRBV27; clone size: -
CDR3 DNA: TGTGCCAGCAGTGAACCCGGGACAGAGAACACTGAAGCTTTCTTT; CDR3 protein: CASSEPGTENTEAFF; J gene: TRBJ1-1; D gene: TRBD1; V gene: TRBV2; clone size: -
CDR3 DNA: TGCGCCAGCAGCGTGACTAGCGGGGCCACAGATACGCAGTATTTT; CDR3 protein: CASSVTSGATDTQYF; J gene: TRBJ2-3; D gene: TRBD2; V gene: TRBV5-1; clone size: -
CDR3 DNA: TGTGCCAGCAGCTTAGATCGGCCCGGGATTTATTCTGACTACAATGAGCAGTTCTTC; CDR3 protein: CASSLDRPGIYSDYNEQFF; J gene: TRBJ2-1; D gene: -; V gene: TRBV11-3; clone size: -
CDR3 DNA: TGTGCCAGCAGCCCCGGTTCTGGGACAGGGCAAAACATTCAGTACTTC; CDR3 protein: CASSPGSGTGQNIQYF; J gene: TRBJ2-4; D gene: TRBD1; V gene: TRBV7-2; clone size: -
CDR3 DNA: TGTGCCAGCAAACAACAGGGGGCCTATGGCTACACCTTC; CDR3 protein: CASKQQGAYGYTF; J gene: TRBJ1-2; D gene: TRBD1; V gene: TRBV2; clone size: once
CDR3 DNA: TGTGCCAGCAGCCGCGGGACAGGGTTGTACGAGCAGTACTTC; CDR3 protein: CASSRGTGLYEQYF; J gene: TRBJ2-7; D gene: TRBD1; V gene: TRBV7-9; clone size: -
CDR3 DNA: TGTGCCAGCAGGCCCGGGGTGGACACCATATATTTT; CDR3 protein: CASRPGVDTIYF; J gene: TRBJ1-3; D gene: -; V gene: TRBV2; clone size: -
CDR3 DNA: TGTGCCAGCAGCGTTGCACAGGGTACTTGGAATGAGCAGTTCTTC; CDR3 protein: CASSVAQGTWNEQFF; J gene: TRBJ2-1; D gene: -; V gene: TRBV9; clone size: -
CDR3 DNA: TGTGCCAGCAGCCAAACTAGCGGGAGTGGAAATGAGCAGTTCTTC; CDR3 protein: CASSQTSGSGNEQFF; J gene: TRBJ2-1; D gene: TRBD2; V gene: TRBV3-1/TRBV3-2; clone size: -
CDR3 DNA: TGTGCCAGCAGTAAGGGGGTCCAAGAGACCCAGTACTTC; CDR3 protein: CASSKGVQETQYF; J gene: TRBJ2-5; D gene: -; V gene: TRBV5-4; clone size: -
CDR3 DNA: TGTGCCAGTAGTATCGGGTCCGGGTTCTTTACTGAAGCTTTCTTT; CDR3 protein: CASSIGSGFFTEAFF; J gene: TRBJ1-1; D gene: -; V gene: TRBV19; clone size: once